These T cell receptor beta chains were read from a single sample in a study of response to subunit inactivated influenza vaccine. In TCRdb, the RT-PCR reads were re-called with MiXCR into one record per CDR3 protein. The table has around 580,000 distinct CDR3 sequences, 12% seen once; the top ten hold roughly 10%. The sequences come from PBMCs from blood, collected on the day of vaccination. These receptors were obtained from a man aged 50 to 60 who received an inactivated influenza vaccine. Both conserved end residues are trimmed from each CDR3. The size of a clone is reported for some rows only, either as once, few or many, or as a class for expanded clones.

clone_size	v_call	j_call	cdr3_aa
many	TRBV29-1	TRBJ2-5	SARGPQETQY
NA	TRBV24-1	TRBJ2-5	ATSARQIQETQY
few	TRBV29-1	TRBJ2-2	SAQATKNTGELF
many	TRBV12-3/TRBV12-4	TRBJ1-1	ASHSQMNTEAF
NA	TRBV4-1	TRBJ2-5	ASSQKPRYQETQY
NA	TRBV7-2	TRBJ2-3	ASSLGPMGSTDTQY
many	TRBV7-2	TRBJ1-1	ASSLQGATEAF
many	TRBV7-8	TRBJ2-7	ASSEWTGTGEQY
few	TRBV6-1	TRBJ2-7	ASSQAGVSYEQY
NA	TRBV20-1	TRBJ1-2	SARGTGGYGYT
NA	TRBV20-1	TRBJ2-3	SAKTGTGTDTQY
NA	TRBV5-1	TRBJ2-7	ASSLAPGRRGNEQY
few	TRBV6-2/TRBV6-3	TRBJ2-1	ASTSGGAKEQF
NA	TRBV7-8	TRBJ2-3	ASSPESGLAETDTQY
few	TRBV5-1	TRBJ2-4	ASSPGQILAKNIQY
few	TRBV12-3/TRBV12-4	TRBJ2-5	ASSHLAGQETQY
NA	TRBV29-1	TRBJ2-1	SVDSLRAQF
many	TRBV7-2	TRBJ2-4	ASVARDALAKNIQY
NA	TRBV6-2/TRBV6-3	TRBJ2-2	ASTLTWASGTLELF
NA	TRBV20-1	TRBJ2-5	SASVTDQETQY
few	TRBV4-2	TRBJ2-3	ASSQVLPAGTDTQY
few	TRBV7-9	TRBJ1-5	ASTIKKENQPQH
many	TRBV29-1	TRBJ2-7	SVGGVAYEQY
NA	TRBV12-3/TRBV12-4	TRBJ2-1	ASTPPGTSYNEQF
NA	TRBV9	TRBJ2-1	ASSPRVARDEQF
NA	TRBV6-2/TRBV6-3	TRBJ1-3	ASRGLQRNSGNTIY
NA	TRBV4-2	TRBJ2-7	ASSRRSGPSSYEQY
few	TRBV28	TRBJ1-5	ASSLTAPGNQPQH
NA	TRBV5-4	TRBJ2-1	ASSRFPGLAYNEQF
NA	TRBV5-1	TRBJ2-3	ASSDRGARPRAQY
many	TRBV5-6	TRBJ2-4	ASSTGTPQNIQY
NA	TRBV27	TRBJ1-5	ASGKTGSNQPQH
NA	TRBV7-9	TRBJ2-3	ASIRDRVTDTQY
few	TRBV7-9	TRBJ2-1	ASSTLAGGNEQF
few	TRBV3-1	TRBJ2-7	ASSQGHSYEQY
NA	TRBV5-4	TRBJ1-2	ASSLESGRVDT
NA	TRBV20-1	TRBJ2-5	SDARRGIMGETQY
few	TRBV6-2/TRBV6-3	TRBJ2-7	ASSYRPAYEQY
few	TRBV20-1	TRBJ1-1	SASPGTMNTEAF
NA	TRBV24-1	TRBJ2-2	ATEEGGELF
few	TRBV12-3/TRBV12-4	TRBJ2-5	ASSRAGIQETQY
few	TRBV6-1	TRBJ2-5	ATSVGDPSSETQY
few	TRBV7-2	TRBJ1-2	ASSWKQGALGGYT
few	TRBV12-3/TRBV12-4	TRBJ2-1	ASSPGPTEGQF
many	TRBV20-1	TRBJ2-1	SANQRSGYSYNEQF
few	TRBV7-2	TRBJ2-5	ASSFGRQETQY
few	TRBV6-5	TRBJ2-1	ASSYLDRDHIQWEQF
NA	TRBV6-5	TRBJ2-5	ASSYGVGRQETQY
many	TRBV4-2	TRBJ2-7	ASSRERGLYEQY
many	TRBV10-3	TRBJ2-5	AISADRPPETQY
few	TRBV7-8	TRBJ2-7	ASTEKRGRAYEQY
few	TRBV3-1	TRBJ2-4	ASSRRDSGIENIQY
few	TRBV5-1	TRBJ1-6	ASCRGSYNSPLH
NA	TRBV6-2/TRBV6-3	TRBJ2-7	ASSYEGYEQY